The T cell receptor beta chain described here comes from a study of T-cell memory formation after mild COVID-19 (dated by TCRdb to about 2021). Background for the entire study: TCR sequence clusters from the two donors were found to be largely donor specific. Two young, previously healthy adult volunteers, one female and one male, were included in the cohort. In two donors, T-cell clones that expanded and contracted after mild COVID-19 were tracked by sequencing TCRalpha and TCRbeta repertoires over time.

This clonotype was counted only a few times. Its antigen has not been determined. The sample holds no much larger clone one base away, and base qualities are not on file. The CDR3 runs 13 residues from the cysteine to the phenylalanine. Of all the DNA, just the CDR3 is kept, 39 bases in frame from base 1. V was cut back by 6 bases and J by 10 bases, leaving a gap of 13 bases between them. The germline V gene yields SGHVS for CDR1 and FQNEAQ for CDR2. The data were produced on an Illumina NovaSeq 6000. TCRalpha and TCRbeta cDNA libraries were constructed by 5'RACE with constant-segment primers, with sample barcodes and unique molecular identifiers being introduced. RNA was extracted from every sample with Trizol reagent. Library amplification was performed in two PCR steps, and a second sample barcode and Illumina TruSeq adapters were introduced in the second step. The libraries were sequenced on an Illumina NovaSeq using 2 x 150 bp paired-end reads. The authors' analysis ran thus. Demultiplexing of reads and collapsing into UMI-guided consensus sequences were performed with migec v1.2.7. Using mixcr v2.1.11, UMI consensuses were aligned to TRA and TRB V and J templates and then assembled into clonotypes. A clonotype was counted as expanded or contracted only when both edgeR and NoisET called the clonotype significant, with the noise models trained on biological replicates. edgeR calls used a false discovery rate-adjusted p below 0.01 and a log2 fold-change threshold of 1. As an exploratory analysis of dynamics, max-normalized trajectories of the 1000 most abundant clonotypes were examined by PCA with hierarchical clustering. Each responding clone was given a CD4 or CD8 phenotype based on the CD4+ and CD8+ repertoires, which had been sequenced separately. Using fastp at Q25 and MiXCR, TCRdb reprocessed the public reads and kept productive beta chains. Here each entry gathers all rows of one CDR3 protein and keeps the most common genes and DNA. The V and J calls, along with clone size, are taken from TCRdb and not from the paper's own processing. This sample holds 250,000 or so distinct CDR3 sequences; approximately 10% were observed only once. Roughly a fifth of the sample is taken by the ten largest.

Ficoll-Paque density gradient centrifugation was the method used to isolate PBMCs. Beyond this particular receptor, the publication reports: Contracting CD4+ clones were found mainly in CM and EM memory subsets, while CD8+ clones were enriched in EMRA. The detection of some responding clones in pre-infection memory suggests that pre-existing cross-reactive memory T cells joined the SARS-CoV-2 response. Only a couple of mild cases were covered by the study, and larger cohorts that include severe cases with pre-infection samples were considered necessary. Whether the second-wave clones peaking on day 37 were SARS-CoV-2 specific was not confirmed. Clones contracting from day 15 to 85 had balanced CD4/CD8 phenotypes, while a second wave expanding from day 15 to 37 was biased towards CD4+.

The rearranged segments are TRBV7-8 and TRBJ1-6; too little of a D gene remains to name it. The sample was PBMCs or a T cell subset sorted from them (not recorded which). The TCR comes from a young man who had mild COVID-19 (a few samples of this study predate the infection). The sample titles of this study are shuffled in the database, so cell type and time point are left out; the donor was told from shared clones. At the DNA level, the sequence is TGTGCCAGCAGTCCCCTCACTCAATCACCCCTCCACTTT. Its translation is CASSPLTQSPLHF.